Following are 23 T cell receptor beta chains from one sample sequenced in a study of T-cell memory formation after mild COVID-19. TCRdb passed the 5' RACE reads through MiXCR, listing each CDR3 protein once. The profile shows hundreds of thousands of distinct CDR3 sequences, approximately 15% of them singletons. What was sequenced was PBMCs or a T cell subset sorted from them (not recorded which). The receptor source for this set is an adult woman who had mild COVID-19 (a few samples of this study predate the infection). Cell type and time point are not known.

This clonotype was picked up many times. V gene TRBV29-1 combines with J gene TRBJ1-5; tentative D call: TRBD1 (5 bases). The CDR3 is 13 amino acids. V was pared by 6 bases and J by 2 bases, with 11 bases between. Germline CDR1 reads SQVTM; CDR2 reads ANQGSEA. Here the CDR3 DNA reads TGCAGCGTCCAGGGCGCGGGCAATCAGCCCCAGCATTTT. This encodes CSVQGAGNQPQHF.

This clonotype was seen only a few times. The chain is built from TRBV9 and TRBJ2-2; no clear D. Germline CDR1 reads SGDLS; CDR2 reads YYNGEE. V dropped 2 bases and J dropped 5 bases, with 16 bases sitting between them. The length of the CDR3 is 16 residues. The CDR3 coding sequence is TGTGCCAGCAGCGTCAAGACCCAGAGCTTTACCGGGGAGCTGTTTTTT. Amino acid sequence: CASSVKTQSFTGELFF.

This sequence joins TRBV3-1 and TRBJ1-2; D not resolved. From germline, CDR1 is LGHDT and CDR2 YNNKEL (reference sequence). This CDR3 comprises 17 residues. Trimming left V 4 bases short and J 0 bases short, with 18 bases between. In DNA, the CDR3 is TGTGCCAGCAGCCGTGAGACCAGCCTACGATCTAACTATGGCTACACCTTC. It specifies CASSRETSLRSNYGYTF.

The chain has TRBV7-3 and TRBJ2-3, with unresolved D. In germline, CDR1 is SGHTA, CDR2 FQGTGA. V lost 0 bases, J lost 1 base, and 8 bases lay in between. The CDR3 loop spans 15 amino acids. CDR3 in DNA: TGTGCCAGCAGCTTAACAGGTTCACGCACAGATACGCAGTATTTT. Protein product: CASSLTGSRTDTQYF.

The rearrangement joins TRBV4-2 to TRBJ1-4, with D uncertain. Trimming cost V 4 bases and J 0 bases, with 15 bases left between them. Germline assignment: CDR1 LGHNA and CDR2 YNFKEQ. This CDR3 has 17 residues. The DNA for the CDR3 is TGTGCCAGCAGCCGGGTCGGGGTCACTTCAACTAATGAAAAACTGTTTTTT. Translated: CASSRVGVTSTNEKLFF.

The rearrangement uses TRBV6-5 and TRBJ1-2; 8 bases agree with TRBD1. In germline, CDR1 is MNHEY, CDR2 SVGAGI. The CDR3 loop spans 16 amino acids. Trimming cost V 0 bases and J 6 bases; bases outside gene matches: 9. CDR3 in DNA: TGTGCCAGCAGTTACTCCGGACAGGGTGTTAAACATGGCTACACCTTC. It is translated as CASSYSGQGVKHGYTF.

The CDR3 protein is CASSQEQGRWANTF. The CDR3 DNA follows: TGCGCCAGCAGCCAAGAACAGGGTCGGTGGGCTAACACCTTC. This chain links TRBV4-3 with TRBJ1-2; maybe TRBD1 (6 bases). Germline-derived CDR1 and CDR2 are LGHNA and YSLEER. The V end lost 0 bases, the J end lost 12 bases, and 17 bases lay between the germline ends. The CDR3 is 14 amino acids.

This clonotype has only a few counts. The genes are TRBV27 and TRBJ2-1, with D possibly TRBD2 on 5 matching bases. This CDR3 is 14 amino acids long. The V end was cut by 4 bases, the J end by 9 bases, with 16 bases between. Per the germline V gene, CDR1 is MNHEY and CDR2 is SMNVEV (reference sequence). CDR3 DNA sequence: TGTGCCAGCAGTTCTGCGGGCCTCTTCGCTGAGCAGTTCTTC. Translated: CASSSAGLFAEQFF.

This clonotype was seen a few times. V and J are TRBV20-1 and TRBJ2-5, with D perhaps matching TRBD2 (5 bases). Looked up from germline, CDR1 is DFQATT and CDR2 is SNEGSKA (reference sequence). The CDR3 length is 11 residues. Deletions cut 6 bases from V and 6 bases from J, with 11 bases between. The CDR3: CSAPTMKTQYF. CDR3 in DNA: TGCAGTGCCCCGACTATGAAGACCCAGTACTTC.

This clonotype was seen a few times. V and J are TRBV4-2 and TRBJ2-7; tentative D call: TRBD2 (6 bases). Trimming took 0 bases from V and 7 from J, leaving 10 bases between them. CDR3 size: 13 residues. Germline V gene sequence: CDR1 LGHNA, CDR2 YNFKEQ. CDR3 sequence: CASSQDRREEQYF. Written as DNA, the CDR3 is TGTGCCAGCAGCCAAGATCGGAGGGAGGAGCAGTACTTC.

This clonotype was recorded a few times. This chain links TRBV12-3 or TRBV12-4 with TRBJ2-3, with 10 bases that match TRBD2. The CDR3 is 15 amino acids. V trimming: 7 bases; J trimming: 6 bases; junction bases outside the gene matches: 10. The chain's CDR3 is CASTSGLAETDTQYF. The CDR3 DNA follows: TGTGCCAGCACCTCCGGACTAGCGGAGACGGATACGCAGTATTTT.

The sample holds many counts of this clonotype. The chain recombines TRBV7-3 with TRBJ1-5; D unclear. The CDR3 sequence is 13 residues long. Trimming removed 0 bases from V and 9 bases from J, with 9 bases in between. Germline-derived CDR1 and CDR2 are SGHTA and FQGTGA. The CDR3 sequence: CASSLTEDGPQHF. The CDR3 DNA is TGTGCCAGCAGCTTAACGGAGGACGGGCCCCAGCATTTT.

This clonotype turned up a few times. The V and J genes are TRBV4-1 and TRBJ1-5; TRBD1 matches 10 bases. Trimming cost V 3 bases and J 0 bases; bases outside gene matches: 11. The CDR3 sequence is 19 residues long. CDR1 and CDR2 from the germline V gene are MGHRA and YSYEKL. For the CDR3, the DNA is TGCGCCAGCAGCCACCCCACTCGACAGGGGGCATCTAGCAATCAGCCCCAGCATTTT. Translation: CASSHPTRQGASSNQPQHF.

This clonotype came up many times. The CDR3 DNA is TGTGCCAGCAGTTACGCGTCCAGTCTCTCTGGGGCCAACGTCCTGACTTTC. Translation gives CASSYASSLSGANVLTF. The rearrangement uses TRBV6-2 or TRBV6-3 and TRBJ2-6; D unclear. The germline V gene encodes CDR1 MNHEY and CDR2 SVGEGT. Deletions cut 2 bases from V and 0 bases from J, with 11 bases between. The length of the CDR3 is 17 residues.

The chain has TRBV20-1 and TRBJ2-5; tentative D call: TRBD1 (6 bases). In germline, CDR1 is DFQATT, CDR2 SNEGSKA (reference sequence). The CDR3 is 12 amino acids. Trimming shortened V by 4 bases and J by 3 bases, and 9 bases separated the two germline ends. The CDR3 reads CSATRTEETQYF. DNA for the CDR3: TGCAGTGCTACCCGGACAGAAGAGACCCAGTACTTC.

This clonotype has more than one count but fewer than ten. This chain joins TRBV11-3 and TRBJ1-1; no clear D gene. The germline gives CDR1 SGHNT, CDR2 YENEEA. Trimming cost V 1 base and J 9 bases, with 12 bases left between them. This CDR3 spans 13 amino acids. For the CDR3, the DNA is TGTGCCAGCAGCTTAGTTTCGCAGGCCCAAGCTTTCTTT. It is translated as CASSLVSQAQAFF.

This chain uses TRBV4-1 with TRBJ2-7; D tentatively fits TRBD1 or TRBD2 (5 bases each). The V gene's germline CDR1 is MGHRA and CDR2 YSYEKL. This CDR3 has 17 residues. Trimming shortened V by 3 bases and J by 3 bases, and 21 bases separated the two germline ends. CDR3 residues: CASSQQPLGLALYEQYF. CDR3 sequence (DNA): TGCGCCAGCAGCCAGCAGCCCTTGGGGCTAGCTCTCTACGAGCAGTACTTC.

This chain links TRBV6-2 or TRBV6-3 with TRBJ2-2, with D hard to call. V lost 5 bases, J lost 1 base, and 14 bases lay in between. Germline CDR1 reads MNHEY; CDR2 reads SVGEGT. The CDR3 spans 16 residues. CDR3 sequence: CASSLSPPLNTGELFF. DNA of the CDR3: TGTGCCAGCAGTCTTAGCCCACCGCTGAACACCGGGGAGCTGTTTTTT.

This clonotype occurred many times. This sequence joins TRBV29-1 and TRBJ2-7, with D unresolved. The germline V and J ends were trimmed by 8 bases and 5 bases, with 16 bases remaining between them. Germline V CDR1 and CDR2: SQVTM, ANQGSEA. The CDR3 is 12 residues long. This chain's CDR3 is CSSTSDVDEQYF. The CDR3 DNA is TGCAGCTCAACTTCGGACGTAGACGAGCAGTACTTC.

CDR3 nucleotide sequence: TGCAGTGCTAGTTCTAGGGCCACAGATACGCAGTATTTT. Its protein product is CSASSRATDTQYF. J is TRBJ2-3 and V is TRBV20-1, with unresolved D. The germline CDR1 and CDR2 sequences are DFQATT and SNEGSKA (reference sequence). The V end was cut by 3 bases, the J end by 2 bases, with 9 bases between. The CDR3 loop spans 13 amino acids.

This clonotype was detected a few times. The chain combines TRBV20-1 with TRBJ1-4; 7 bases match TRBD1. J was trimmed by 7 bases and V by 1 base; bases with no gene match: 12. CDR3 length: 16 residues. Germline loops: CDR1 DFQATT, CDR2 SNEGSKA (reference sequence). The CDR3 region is CSARGRTGTEFEKLFF. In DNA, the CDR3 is TGCAGTGCTAGAGGCCGAACCGGGACAGAATTTGAAAAACTGTTTTTT.

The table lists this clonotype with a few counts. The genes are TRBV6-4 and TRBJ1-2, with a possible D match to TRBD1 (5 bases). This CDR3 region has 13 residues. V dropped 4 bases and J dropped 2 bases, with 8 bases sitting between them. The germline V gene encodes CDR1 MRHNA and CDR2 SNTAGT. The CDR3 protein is CASSAGVNYGYTF. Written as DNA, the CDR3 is TGTGCCAGCAGTGCGGGGGTAAACTATGGCTACACCTTC.

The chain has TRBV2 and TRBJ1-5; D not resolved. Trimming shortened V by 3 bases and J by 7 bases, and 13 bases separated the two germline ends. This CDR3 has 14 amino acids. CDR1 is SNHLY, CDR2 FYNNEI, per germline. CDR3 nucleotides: TGTGCCAGCAGTGAGGGCCGCGCCGGACAGCCCCAGCATTTT. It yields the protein CASSEGRAGQPQHF.